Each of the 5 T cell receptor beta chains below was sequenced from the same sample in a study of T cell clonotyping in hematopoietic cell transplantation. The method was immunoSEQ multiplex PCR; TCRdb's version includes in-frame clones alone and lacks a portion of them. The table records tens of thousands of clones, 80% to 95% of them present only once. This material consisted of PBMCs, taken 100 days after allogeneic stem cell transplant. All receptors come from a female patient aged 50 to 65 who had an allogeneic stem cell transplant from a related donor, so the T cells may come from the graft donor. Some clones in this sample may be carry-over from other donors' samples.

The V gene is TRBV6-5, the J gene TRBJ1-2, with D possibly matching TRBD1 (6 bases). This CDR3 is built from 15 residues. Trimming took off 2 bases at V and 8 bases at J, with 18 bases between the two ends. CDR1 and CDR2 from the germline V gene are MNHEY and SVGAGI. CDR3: CASSYGGQTRGGYTF. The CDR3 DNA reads TGTGCCAGCAGTTACGGGGGGCAGACGAGGGGAGGCTACACCTTC.

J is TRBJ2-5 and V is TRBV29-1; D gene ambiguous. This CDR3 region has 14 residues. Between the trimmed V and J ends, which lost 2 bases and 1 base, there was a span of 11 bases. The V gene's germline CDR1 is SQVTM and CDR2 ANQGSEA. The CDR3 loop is CSVEPGNFQETQYF. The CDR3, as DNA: TGCAGCGTTGAACCCGGAAACTTCCAAGAGACCCAGTACTTC.

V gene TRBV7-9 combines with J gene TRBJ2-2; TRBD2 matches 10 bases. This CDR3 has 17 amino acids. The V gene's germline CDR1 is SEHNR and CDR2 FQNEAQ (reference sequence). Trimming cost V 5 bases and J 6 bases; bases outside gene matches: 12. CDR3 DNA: TGTGCCAGCAGCGCCTTTGGGAGCGGGAGGGCTTCCGGGGAGCTGTTTTTT. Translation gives CASSAFGSGRASGELFF.

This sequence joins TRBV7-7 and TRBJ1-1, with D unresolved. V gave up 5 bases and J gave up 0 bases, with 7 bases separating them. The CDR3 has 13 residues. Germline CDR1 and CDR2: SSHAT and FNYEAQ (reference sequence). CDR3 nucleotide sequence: TGTGCCAGCAGCCCTTCCATGAACACTGAAGCTTTCTTT. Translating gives CASSPSMNTEAFF.

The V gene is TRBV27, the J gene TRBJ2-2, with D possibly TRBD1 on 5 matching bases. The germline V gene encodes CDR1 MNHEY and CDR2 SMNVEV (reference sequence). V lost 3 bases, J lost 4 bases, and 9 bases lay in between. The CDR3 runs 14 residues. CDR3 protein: CASSFFDSTGELFF. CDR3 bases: TGTGCCAGCAGTTTTTTCGACAGCACCGGGGAGCTGTTTTTT.